These 27 T cell receptor beta chains were sequenced from one sample in a study of blood T cells in healthy people across ages. A second roughly 6 to 12 cycle PCR used barcoded and J-beta primers. TCRdb processed the 5' RACE reads anew with MiXCR; each CDR3 protein has one entry. The profile shows roughly 680,000 distinct CDR3 sequences, about 50% of them singletons. Sequencing was performed on blood. These TCRs come from a woman older than 75 in good health.

J is TRBJ1-2 and V is TRBV6-6; D might be TRBD1 (6 bases). This CDR3 has 14 amino acids. Germline V gives CDR1 MNHNY, CDR2 SVGAGI (reference sequence). The germline V and J ends were trimmed by 3 bases and 8 bases, with 16 bases remaining between them. The CDR3 loop reads CASSYSEGQRGYTF. CDR3 in DNA: TGTGCCAGCAGTTATTCGGAGGGACAAAGGGGCTACACCTTC.

The chain employs TRBV7-3 and TRBJ1-6; D remains ambiguous. The germline V gene encodes CDR1 SGHTA and CDR2 FQGTGA. The CDR3 runs 13 residues. V shed 1 base and J shed 8 bases, with 6 bases lying between them. The CDR3 spells CASSLNWDSPLHF. CDR3 DNA: TGTGCCAGCAGCTTAAATTGGGATTCACCCCTCCACTTT.

CDR3 sequence reads: CASSGTSGGFDEQYF. In DNA, the CDR3 is TGTGCCAGCAGCGGTACTAGCGGGGGGTTCGATGAGCAGTACTTC. The J gene is TRBJ2-5, the V gene TRBV9; 12 bases map to TRBD2. There are 15 residues in the CDR3. V was clipped by 3 bases and J by 11 bases; unmatched bases: 11. The V gene's germline CDR1 is SGDLS and CDR2 YYNGEE.

The sample holds many counts of this clonotype. V and J are TRBV7-9 and TRBJ1-6; 10 bases fit TRBD1. Germline loops: CDR1 SEHNR, CDR2 FQNEAQ (reference sequence). The J segment lost 1 base and the V segment lost 3 bases, leaving 6 bases of the junction unmatched. The CDR3 extends over 18 amino acids. CDR3 residues: CASSFGQGDGSYNSPLHF. The CDR3, as DNA: TGTGCCAGCAGCTTCGGACAGGGGGACGGATCCTATAATTCACCCCTCCACTTT.

The rearrangement links TRBV12-3 or TRBV12-4 to TRBJ2-7; TRBD1 aligns across 7 bases. The CDR3 runs 15 residues. J gave up 2 bases and V 3 bases, and 7 bases lay outside the gene matches. CDR3: CASSFSGTAAYEQYF. For the CDR3, the DNA is TGTGCCAGCAGTTTCTCCGGGACAGCGGCCTACGAGCAGTACTTC.

This clonotype was recorded once. A far larger clone is one nucleotide away, so this likely arose from a read error. V gene TRBV12-3 or TRBV12-4 combines with J gene TRBJ2-6, with TRBD2 as a possible D gene (5 bases). This CDR3 region has 13 residues. The V and J ends lost 2 bases and 8 bases respectively, with 7 bases between them. CDR3 loop: CASSLTGTNVLTF. CDR3 sequence (DNA): TGTGCCAGCAGTTTAACCGGGACCAACGTCCTGACTTTC.

This clonotype was counted only a few times. Written as DNA, the CDR3 is TGTGCCTGCCACCAAGCGGGGAGCACAGATACGCAGTATTTT. This codes for CACHQAGSTDTQYF. The chain has TRBV30 and TRBJ2-3, with TRBD2 matching 7 bases. Per the germline V gene, CDR1 is GTSNPN and CDR2 is SVGIG (reference sequence). The CDR3 contains 14 residues. Trimming took 6 bases from V and 0 from J; bases not matched to a gene: 6.

V is TRBV19 and J is TRBJ2-3; a weak D match, TRBD1 (6 bases). The CDR3 consists of 13 residues. Germline V CDR1 and CDR2: LNHDA, SQIVND (reference sequence). Deletions cut 6 bases from V and 6 bases from J, with 13 bases between. CDR3 sequence reads: CASSTVQGDTQYF. Written as DNA, the CDR3 is TGTGCCAGTAGCACCGTCCAGGGGGATACGCAGTATTTT.

This clonotype was observed a handful of times. This chain links TRBV5-1 with TRBJ1-2, with a tentative D call TRBD1 (5 bases). This CDR3 has 14 residues. Germline-derived CDR1 and CDR2 are SGHRS and YFSETQ. V was pared by 9 bases and J by 8 bases, with 23 bases between. CDR3 nucleotide sequence: TGCGCCACCCCACAGGTATACATTCCGGTCGGCTACACCTTC. Its translation is CATPQVYIPVGYTF.

The rearrangement joins TRBV12-3 or TRBV12-4 to TRBJ1-1, with TRBD1 matching 8 bases. This CDR3 has 16 amino acids. V dropped 8 bases and J dropped 5; count of bases not matched to a gene: 16. CDR3 protein: CASSPGGRREGTEAFF. CDR3 bases: TGTGCCAGCTCCCCAGGGGGCAGGAGAGAAGGAACTGAAGCTTTCTTT.

V and J are TRBV5-5 and TRBJ2-1; D remains unclear. The CDR3 is made up of 13 amino acids. The germline V gene encodes CDR1 SGHKS and CDR2 YYEKEE (reference sequence). V was pared by 7 bases and J by 3 bases, with 11 bases between. The CDR3 DNA follows: TGTGCCAGCCGCGTAGGGATCTACAATGAGCAGTTCTTC. Translated: CASRVGIYNEQFF.

This clonotype turned up a few times. V usage is TRBV7-2 and J usage is TRBJ2-3, with 7 bases fitting TRBD2. Germline V gene sequence: CDR1 SGHTA, CDR2 FQGNSA. CDR3 size: 16 residues. V was pared by 4 bases and J by 2 bases, with 9 bases of the junction left unmatched. This chain's CDR3 is CASSSTTRGFTDTQYF. The CDR3 DNA is TGTGCCAGCAGCTCAACTACGCGGGGGTTCACAGATACGCAGTATTTT.

There are a few counts of this clonotype. The gene calls are TRBV20-1 and TRBJ2-3; unclear D gene. Deletions cut 6 bases from V and 0 bases from J, with 7 bases between. In germline, CDR1 is DFQATT, CDR2 SNEGSKA (reference sequence). There are 12 residues in the CDR3. As DNA, the CDR3 is TGCAGTGCCCAAAAGAGCACAGATACGCAGTATTTT. It codes for CSAQKSTDTQYF.

This clonotype was recorded at least ten times. This chain connects TRBV28 to TRBJ2-7, with D possibly matching TRBD1 (6 bases). Germline loops: CDR1 MDHEN, CDR2 SYDVKM. There are 13 residues in the CDR3. The V end was cut by 3 bases, the J end by 9 bases, with 15 bases between. For the CDR3, the DNA is TGTGCCAGCAGTTTCAGGTCGACAGGAGGGCAGTACTTC. It codes for CASSFRSTGGQYF.

This clonotype was observed many times. The chain carries TRBV11-2 and TRBJ1-2, with TRBD1 identical over 9 bases. The CDR3 consists of 14 residues. Germline CDR1 SGHAT, CDR2 FQNNGV. Germline trimming cut 4 bases from V and 6 bases from J; bases unmatched to any gene: 6. CDR3 residues: CASSSRQGEDGYTF. For the CDR3, the DNA is TGTGCCAGCAGCTCCCGACAGGGGGAAGATGGCTACACCTTC.

The gene calls are TRBV24-1 and TRBJ2-1; 8 bases align to TRBD2. V was clipped by 3 bases and J by 15 bases; unmatched bases: 12. Germline V lookup: CDR1 KGHDR, CDR2 SFDVKD. The CDR3 totals 14 residues. In nucleotides, the CDR3 is TGTGCCACCAGTGATCTTGGACTAGCTGATGTTCTGTTCTTC. This encodes CATSDLGLADVLFF.

This clonotype was seen more than once but under ten times. The chain recombines TRBV10-3 with TRBJ2-1; 9 nucleotides match TRBD1. J was trimmed by 12 bases and V by 6 bases; bases with no gene match: 12. Looked up from germline, CDR1 is ENHRY and CDR2 is SYGVKD. This CDR3 is built from 14 residues. CDR3 region: CAISPRDREFVQFF. CDR3 sequence (DNA): TGTGCCATCAGCCCCCGGGACAGGGAATTTGTGCAGTTCTTC.

This clonotype appeared a few times. The junction differs from germline at one of its ends, possibly a read error. This sequence joins TRBV7-2 and TRBJ2-3; TRBD1 is a possible D gene (5 bases). CDR3 length equals 15 residues. The germline V gene encodes CDR1 SGHTA and CDR2 FQGNSA. The CDR3 nucleotides read TGTGCCAGCGCCCAGGTAGGGGCCGGTGTAGATGCGCAGTATTTT. Protein: CASAQVGAGVDAQYF.

This clonotype showed up many times. This chain's CDR3 is CASSLSEPHTDTQYF. In nucleotides, the CDR3 is TGTGCCAGCAGTTTATCCGAACCTCACACAGATACGCAGTATTTT. The gene calls are TRBV27 and TRBJ2-3; unclear D gene. The CDR3 is 15 amino acids. Germline loops: CDR1 MNHEY, CDR2 SMNVEV (reference sequence). Between the trimmed V and J ends, which lost 0 bases and 2 bases, there was a span of 9 bases.

This clonotype was seen repeatedly, ten times or more. This chain connects TRBV5-1 to TRBJ2-2; tentatively, D is TRBD1 (6 bases). CDR1 SGHRS and CDR2 YFSETQ come from the germline V gene. V was clipped by 3 bases and J by 0 bases, with 9 bases between them. This CDR3 is 15 amino acids long. The CDR3: CASSSGQTNTGELFF. The CDR3 DNA reads as TGCGCCAGCAGCTCCGGACAGACGAACACCGGGGAGCTGTTTTTT.

CDR3 bases: TGTGCCAGCAGTCCAATGAGGGACCAGTTCTTC. It specifies CASSPMRDQFF. The V call is TRBV12-3 or TRBV12-4, the J call TRBJ2-1; D tentatively reads TRBD1 or TRBD2 (5 bases each). V was clipped by 5 bases and J by 13 bases, with 12 bases between them. This CDR3 contains 11 residues.

In nucleotides, the CDR3 is TGCAGTGCTGCTCCGGGACAGGGGAGTGAAAAACTGTTTTTT. Translated, it gives CSAAPGQGSEKLFF. The V gene is TRBV20-1, the J gene TRBJ1-4; TRBD1 matches 10 bases. The V gene end was trimmed by 5 bases and the J gene end by 7 bases; junction bases not matched to a gene: 7. This CDR3 has 14 residues. CDR1 is DFQATT and CDR2 is SNEGSKA in the germline V gene (reference sequence).

This clonotype occurred a few times. The chain has TRBV10-3 and TRBJ2-5, with D hard to call. The V gene lost 2 bases and the J gene lost 6 bases, with 13 bases spanning the gap. From germline, CDR1 is ENHRY and CDR2 SYGVKD. The CDR3 has 14 residues. CDR3 DNA: TGTGCCATCAGTGAGGCGAAAGGGATCCAGACCCAGTACTTC. Encoded protein: CAISEAKGIQTQYF.

Ten or more counts support this clonotype. The chain couples TRBV29-1 to TRBJ2-7; D is perhaps TRBD1 (6 bases). CDR1 and CDR2 from the germline V gene are SQVTM and ANQGSEA. This CDR3 is built from 10 residues. V was trimmed by 8 bases and J by 11 bases, leaving 16 bases between them. The CDR3 DNA is TGCAGCCCCAAAAGGGGGAGCAAGTACTTC. The encoded protein is CSPKRGSKYF.

The chain uses TRBV7-2 and TRBJ2-1; 10 positions agree with TRBD2. The CDR3 has 15 residues. Germline CDR1 is SGHTA and CDR2 is FQGNSA. J was trimmed by 7 bases and V by 5 bases; bases with no gene match: 8. The CDR3, as DNA: TGTGCCAGCAGCATGCTAGCGGGAGTGGGAAATGAGCAGTTCTTC. This encodes CASSMLAGVGNEQFF.

The rearrangement joins TRBV20-1 to TRBJ2-3, with no clear D. V was cut by 5 bases and J by 4 bases, with 16 bases left in between. The CDR3 sequence is 14 residues long. CDR1 and CDR2 from the germline V gene are DFQATT and SNEGSKA (reference sequence). The CDR3, as DNA: TGCAGTGCTCCAAAGGCGGTAGTCGCAGATACGCAGTATTTT. This sequence encodes CSAPKAVVADTQYF.

CDR3 nucleotide sequence: TGTGCCAGCGCCCCCTGGACAGCCACTGAAGCTTTCTTT. This gives the protein CASAPWTATEAFF. This chain connects TRBV12-3 or TRBV12-4 to TRBJ1-1; a weak D match, TRBD1 (6 bases). The CDR3 spans 13 residues. Trimming stripped 8 bases from V and 4 bases from J, with 14 bases between.